This passage covers 26 T cell receptor beta chains from one sample sequenced in a study of early T cells in non-severe SARS-CoV-2 infection. TCRdb re-called the 5' RACE reads through MiXCR, storing one row per CDR3 protein. The table has some 33,000 distinct CDR3 sequences, 5% to 6.5% seen once. The sequenced material came from whole blood. The receptors come from an adult who was a healthcare worker with PCR-confirmed SARS-CoV-2 infection or an uninfected control (not recorded which).

This clonotype was seen at least ten times. The gene calls are TRBV6-6 and TRBJ2-6; either TRBD1 or TRBD2 may fit D (6 bases each). V lost 0 bases and J 0 bases, leaving 12 bases between the germline ends. The CDR3 extends over 18 amino acids. Germline CDR1 and CDR2: MNHNY and SVGAGI (reference sequence). The CDR3 DNA reads TGTGCCAGCAGTTACTCGACGGGGGCAAACTCTGGGGCCAACGTCCTGACTTTC. Translated: CASSYSTGANSGANVLTF.

This clonotype was observed a few times. This chain uses TRBV7-8 with TRBJ2-1; 14 nucleotides align to TRBD2. The CDR3 covers 18 residues. After removal of 2 bases from V and 6 bases from J, the junction contained 9 bases not matched to a gene. The germline gives CDR1 SGHVS, CDR2 FQNEAQ. CDR3 protein: CASSLWSGTSGSGNEQFF. DNA of the CDR3: TGTGCCAGCAGCTTATGGAGTGGGACTAGCGGGAGTGGCAATGAGCAGTTCTTC.

V and J are TRBV7-9 and TRBJ1-2; a weak D match, TRBD1 (5 bases). Looked up from germline, CDR1 is SEHNR and CDR2 is FQNEAQ (reference sequence). V was shortened by 5 bases and J by 0 bases, with 13 bases between the two germline ends. The CDR3 sequence is 15 residues long. In DNA, the CDR3 is TGTGCCAGCAGCACGGGACCTGAAGCTAACTATGGCTACACCTTC. This codes for CASSTGPEANYGYTF.

This clonotype has at least ten counts. The V gene is TRBV4-3, the J gene TRBJ2-6; D not certain. Trimming stripped 0 bases from V and 1 base from J, with 13 bases between. This CDR3 is 18 amino acids long. In germline, CDR1 is LGHNA, CDR2 YSLEER. CDR3 DNA sequence: TGCGCCAGCAGCCAAGAGGAAGGGCCTCAGTCTGGGGCCAACGTCCTGACTTTC. Its protein is CASSQEEGPQSGANVLTF.

This clonotype was counted a few times. The gene calls are TRBV20-1 and TRBJ2-1, with D maybe TRBD1 (6 bases). The germline V and J ends were trimmed by 1 base and 9 bases, with 19 bases remaining between them. Germline V CDR1 and CDR2: DFQATT, SNEGSKA (reference sequence). CDR3 length: 15 amino acids. CDR3 sequence: CSARGRGQVFGEQFF. The DNA for the CDR3 is TGCAGTGCTAGAGGCAGGGGACAAGTGTTTGGTGAGCAGTTCTTC.

This clonotype appeared many times. As DNA, the CDR3 is TGCAGTGCTAGAGATTTGCCCGTTTCTGGTAGTCGAGTCAATGAGCAGTTCTTC. It translates to CSARDLPVSGSRVNEQFF. V and J are TRBV20-1 and TRBJ2-1; D call uncertain. This CDR3 spans 18 amino acids. Germline V gene sequence: CDR1 DFQATT, CDR2 SNEGSKA (reference sequence). V was trimmed by 0 bases and J by 6 bases, leaving 24 bases between them.

Many counts were recorded for this clonotype. The CDR3 region is CASSLLASGSSEQYF. The CDR3 DNA reads TGTGCCAGCAGTTTATTGGCTAGCGGGAGCTCCGAGCAGTACTTC. This rearrangement joins TRBV28 to TRBJ2-7; 10 bases fit TRBD2. V was clipped by 1 base and J by 6 bases; unmatched bases: 6. Germline assignment: CDR1 MDHEN and CDR2 SYDVKM. This CDR3 has 15 amino acids. Full variable domain (missing parts from reference TRBV28 and TRBJ2-7): DVKVTQSSRYLVKRTGEKVFLECVQDMDHENMFWYRQDPGLGLRLIYFSYDVKMKEKGDIPEGYSVSREKKERFSLILESASTNQTSMYLCASSLLASGSSEQYFGPGTRLTVT.

The rearrangement joins TRBV28 to TRBJ1-2, with D possibly TRBD1 on 6 matching bases. Trimming removed 5 bases from V and 4 bases from J, with 11 bases in between. This CDR3 comprises 13 residues. Germline V gene lookup returns CDR1 MDHEN and CDR2 SYDVKM. This chain's CDR3 is CASSPTGIYGYTF. CDR3 nucleotides: TGTGCCAGCAGTCCAACAGGGATCTATGGCTACACCTTC.

This clonotype was seen only a few times. V is TRBV29-1 and J is TRBJ2-7, with TRBD1 identical over 9 bases. Germline CDR1 and CDR2: SQVTM and ANQGSEA. Germline trimming cut 7 bases from V and 5 bases from J; bases unmatched to any gene: 9. The CDR3 has 13 residues. The chain's CDR3 is CSGGTGTGNEQYF. In nucleotides, the CDR3 is TGCAGCGGTGGTACCGGGACAGGGAACGAGCAGTACTTC.

This clonotype has a count of ten or more. This chain connects TRBV9 to TRBJ1-1, with TRBD1 matching over 8 bases. The CDR3 has 16 residues. The germline V gene encodes CDR1 SGDLS and CDR2 YYNGEE. J gave up 1 base and V 4 bases, and 9 bases lay outside the gene matches. CDR3 protein: CASSPGQGGANTEAFF. In nucleotides, the CDR3 is TGTGCCAGCAGCCCCGGACAGGGAGGGGCGAACACTGAAGCTTTCTTT.

This clonotype was counted ten times or more. Sequence at one end of the junction differs from germline and may be a read error. V and J are TRBV5-1 and TRBJ1-1; 8 bases align to TRBD1. The germline CDR1 and CDR2 sequences are SGHRS and YFSETQ. The CDR3 is made up of 15 amino acids. CDR3 DNA: TGCGCCAGCAGCTTGGTCCAGGGGGCGGACACTGAAGTTTTCTTT. Its translation is CASSLVQGADTEVFF.

This clonotype was detected a few times. This rearrangement joins TRBV7-9 to TRBJ2-5, with unresolved D. V gave up 1 base and J gave up 6 bases, with 6 bases separating them. The CDR3 sequence is 12 residues long. The V gene's germline CDR1 is SEHNR and CDR2 FQNEAQ (reference sequence). The CDR3 sequence: CASSLGVKTQYF. As DNA, the CDR3 is TGTGCCAGCAGCTTAGGGGTGAAGACCCAGTACTTC.

The genes are TRBV19 and TRBJ1-1, with TRBD1 matching over 8 bases. The J segment lost 1 base and the V segment lost 6 bases, leaving 4 bases of the junction unmatched. This CDR3 contains 14 residues. Germline V gives CDR1 LNHDA, CDR2 SQIVND (reference sequence). In DNA, the CDR3 is TGTGCCAGTAGCCCAGGGGGCAGGAACACTGAAGCTTTCTTT. Translated: CASSPGGRNTEAFF.

This clonotype was counted ten times or more. The CDR3 DNA reads as TGTGCCAGCAGCGCTAGCCTCTTTGGGACAGATACGCAGTATTTT. This gives the protein CASSASLFGTDTQYF. The V gene is TRBV11-2, the J gene TRBJ2-3, with a weak D call TRBD2 (5 bases). The germline V and J ends were trimmed by 5 bases and 3 bases, with 15 bases remaining between them. The CDR3 is 15 residues long. CDR1 and CDR2 (germline): SGHAT, FQNNGV.

This clonotype occurred many times. This chain uses TRBV30 with TRBJ1-2; D is perhaps TRBD1 (6 bases). The V gene's germline CDR1 is GTSNPN and CDR2 SVGIG (reference sequence). The CDR3 has 14 amino acids. V was trimmed by 0 bases and J by 7 bases, leaving 15 bases between them. CDR3 loop: CAWSVTAGERGYTF. Written as DNA, the CDR3 is TGTGCCTGGAGTGTAACAGCAGGGGAGCGTGGCTACACCTTC.

The table lists this clonotype with a few counts. V is TRBV25-1 and J is TRBJ2-1; 8 bases agree with TRBD2. Germline V lookup: CDR1 MGHDK, CDR2 SYGVNS. This CDR3 has 16 amino acids. After removal of 4 bases from V and 2 bases from J, the junction contained 7 bases not matched to a gene. The CDR3 DNA reads as TGTGCCAGCAGTGGGGGGGGAGCGGGAGCCTACAATGAGCAGTTCTTC. Translating it yields CASSGGGAGAYNEQFF.

This clonotype has at least ten counts. The chain has TRBV5-5 and TRBJ1-1, with D maybe TRBD1 (5 bases). The V gene's germline CDR1 is SGHKS and CDR2 YYEKEE (reference sequence). CDR3 length: 17 residues. V lost 6 bases and J lost 4, with 25 bases in between. The CDR3: CASIHWYDWPGGTEAFF. In DNA form, the CDR3 reads TGTGCCAGCATCCACTGGTATGATTGGCCTGGGGGCACTGAAGCTTTCTTT.

On this clonotype: An end of the junction differs from the germline gene, which may be a read error. The rearrangement joins TRBV7-9 to TRBJ2-1, with D unresolved. CDR1 is SEHNR, CDR2 FQNEAQ, per germline (reference sequence). The CDR3 sequence is 12 residues long. CDR3 sequence reads: CASSLIYSEQFF. CDR3 DNA sequence: TGTGCCAGCAGCCTAATCTACAGTGAGCAGTTCTTC.

This clonotype was observed a few times. The chain employs TRBV20-1 and TRBJ2-7, with TRBD2 identical over 8 bases. Losses at the gene ends were 5 bases for V and 4 bases for J; bases not matched to a gene: 10. The germline gives CDR1 DFQATT, CDR2 SNEGSKA (reference sequence). There are 14 residues in the CDR3. The CDR3 DNA is TGCAGTGCTCGTGGAGCCGGGACTAGGTACGAGCAGTACTTC. It encodes CSARGAGTRYEQYF.

This clonotype was found many times. This rearrangement joins TRBV7-2 to TRBJ1-4; D unclear. CDR3 length: 14 residues. Trimming pared 4 bases from V and 4 bases from J, leaving 10 bases between. Germline CDR1 reads SGHTA; CDR2 reads FQGNSA. The CDR3 DNA reads as TGTGCCAGCAGCTCATGGGTGGTTAATGAAAAACTGTTTTTT. This codes for CASSSWVVNEKLFF.

This clonotype was detected ten times or more. The chain couples TRBV2 to TRBJ1-6, with TRBD1 matching 7 bases. With 6 bases clipped from V and 7 bases from J, the junction kept 9 bases outside the gene matches. The CDR3 is made up of 15 amino acids. Germline V gene data show CDR1 as SNHLY and CDR2 as FYNNEI. The CDR3 DNA follows: TGTGCCAGCAGACCGGGACAGTTCACGAATTCACCCCTCCACTTT. Residues: CASRPGQFTNSPLHF.

Many counts were recorded for this clonotype. The chain uses TRBV12-5 and TRBJ2-7, with TRBD2 as a possible D gene (5 bases). V was trimmed by 7 bases and J by 3 bases, leaving 10 bases between them. CDR1 LGHNT and CDR2 FRNRAP come from the germline V gene. The CDR3 is 12 residues long. The DNA of the CDR3 is TGTGCTAGTGCCTCGGACTTCTACGAGCAGTACTTC. Translating it yields CASASDFYEQYF. The complete variable domain, with remaining parts taken from reference TRBV12-5 and TRBJ2-7, reads DARVTQTPRHKVTEMGQEVTMRCQPILGHNTVFWYRQTMMQGLELLAYFRNRAPLDDSGMPKDRFSAEMPDATLATLKIQPSEPRDSAVYFCASASDFYEQYFGPGTRLTVT.

This clonotype was found a few times. V usage is TRBV15 and J usage is TRBJ2-7; D may be TRBD1 or TRBD2 (6 bases each). Trimming removed 2 bases from V and 6 bases from J, with 17 bases in between. Germline values: CDR1 LNHNV, CDR2 YYDKDF (reference sequence). The CDR3 contains 15 residues. CDR3 in amino acids: CATSRSGALVLEQYF. The CDR3 DNA sequence: TGTGCCACCAGCAGATCGGGGGCCCTCGTCCTCGAGCAGTACTTC.

This rearrangement joins TRBV5-1 to TRBJ2-1; the D call may be TRBD1 or TRBD2 (5 bases each). This CDR3 spans 13 amino acids. With 7 bases removed from V and 5 bases from J, the gap between germline ends came to 13 bases. CDR1 and CDR2 from the germline V gene are SGHRS and YFSETQ. In DNA form, the CDR3 reads TGCGCCAGCTGGGGGATAGGGAACAATGAGCAGTTCTTC. Translation: CASWGIGNNEQFF.

The chain employs TRBV4-1 and TRBJ1-1; D is unclear. This CDR3 contains 11 residues. In germline, CDR1 is MGHRA, CDR2 YSYEKL. Trimming took off 1 base at V and 12 bases at J, with 9 bases between the two ends. CDR3 bases: TGCGCCAGCAGCCAAGGCGGTATAACTTTCTTT. Its protein is CASSQGGITFF.

V is TRBV20-1 and J is TRBJ2-7; D is unclear. V lost 5 bases and J 3 bases, leaving 14 bases between the germline ends. Germline V CDR1 and CDR2: DFQATT, SNEGSKA (reference sequence). This CDR3 is built from 13 residues. CDR3 amino acids: CSAVDVPFYEQYF. The CDR3 DNA sequence: TGCAGTGCTGTGGACGTGCCCTTCTACGAGCAGTACTTC.